This T cell receptor beta chain is from a study of identical twins. TCRdb re-called the 5' RACE reads through MiXCR, storing one row per CDR3 protein. This table holds about 470,000 distinct CDR3 sequences, roughly a quarter found once. Study results and caveats: Invariant MAIT and iNKT cells are populations that could partly confound zero-insertion analyses. Cross-sectional statistical analysis was relied on for the conclusions, without the same donors being followed.

The sample holds one count of this clonotype. Its antigen remains unidentified. The CDR3 runs to 15 residues. V was pared by 8 bases and J by 2 bases, with 13 bases between. Germline-derived CDR1 and CDR2 are ENHRY and SYGVKD. The same specimen was also included in a second study, on T cells expressing NK-cell markers. That paper states: Sorted T-cell subsets CD3+CD56+NKG2C+, CD3+CD56+NKG2C- and CD3+CD56-NKG2C+ were TCR beta-sequenced.

The clonotype was recovered from a woman under 30 in good health. What was sequenced was CD4+ T cells sorted from blood. The V call is TRBV10-3, the J call TRBJ2-6; perhaps TRBD1 as D (5 bases). The CDR3 coding sequence is TGTGCCATCGGCCCCCAGGGAACTGGGGCCAACGTCCTGACTTTC. It encodes CAIGPQGTGANVLTF.